The clone carrying this T cell receptor beta chain was seen at least ten times. Primed by a sample-barcoded 5' primer and a J-beta primer mix, a second PCR proceeded for about 6 to 11 cycles. Each cDNA molecule carried a tag from a template-switch adaptor that contained 12 random nucleotides. TCRdb used MiXCR to reprocess the 5' RACE reads, holding one entry per CDR3 protein. The data contain hundreds of thousands of distinct CDR3 sequences, less than 45% of them singletons. This entry is derived from a study of blood T cells in healthy people across ages. Germline loops: CDR1 SEHNR, CDR2 FQNEAQ (reference sequence). Trimming shortened V by 1 base and J by 2 bases, and 15 bases separated the two germline ends. This CDR3 is 16 amino acids long.

This sequence was found in an older man in good health. Source material: blood. This chain joins TRBV7-9 and TRBJ2-7; D remains ambiguous. The CDR3 DNA sequence: TGTGCCAGCAGCTTAGGACGTGGGAAGATCGCCTACGAGCAGTACTTC. This gives the protein CASSLGRGKIAYEQYF.